This T cell receptor (beta chain) was retrieved from a study of lymphopenia after photon versus proton radiotherapy. Overall study results and limits: Better survival with proton therapy was suggested as possible, not demonstrated. After the lymphocyte nadir, photon-treated repertoires showed oligoclonal expansion, especially of CD8+ Temra cells.

This clone was recorded a few times. Its antigen remains unknown. Sequencing used immunoSEQ multiplex PCR; TCRdb keeps in-frame clones, though not all of them. The profile shows some 70,000 clones, 87% of them singletons. V lost 3 bases, J lost 0 bases, and 4 bases stayed unmatched. CDR3 size: 16 residues. Germline-derived CDR1 and CDR2 are MGHRA and YSYEKL. This TCR came from a man aged 80 or over with esophageal cancer. The rearrangement joins TRBV4-1 to TRBJ2-7; 11 nucleotides match TRBD2. The sample in question was peripheral blood, obtained from a patient treated with proton-based radiotherapy. The CDR3: CASSQGLADFSYEQYF. The CDR3 coding sequence is TGCGCCAGCAGCCAGGGACTAGCGGACTTCTCCTACGAGCAGTACTTC.